A selection of T cell receptor beta chains follows, all from one sample in a study of control samples from healthy donors and cancer patients. The method was immunoSEQ multiplex PCR; TCRdb's version includes in-frame clones alone and lacks a portion of them. Here the sample spans 110,000 to 150,000 clones, more than 85% being singletons. The sequencing input was blood. All receptors derive from a woman in her 30s in good health. Each CDR3 is given with its conserved first and last residue. D genes are given only for firm matches. Clone sizes are given selectively: once, few, many, or a class where the clone is expanded.

d_call j_call clone_size v_call cdr3_nt cdr3_aa
NA TRBJ1-6 NA TRBV10-3 TGTGCCATCAGGGAGGGCTCCTATAATTCACCCCTCCACTTT CAIREGSYNSPLHF
NA TRBJ1-6 NA TRBV3-1/TRBV3-2 TGTGCCAGCAGCCCGGCGGTGAATAATTCACCCCTCCACTTT CASSPAVNNSPLHF
TRBD2 TRBJ2-2 once TRBV19 TGTGCCAGTATAGGGCTAGCGGGAGGGCCAAGCACCGGGGAGCTGTTTTTT CASIGLAGGPSTGELFF
NA TRBJ2-3 NA TRBV2 TGTGCCAGCAGTGAAGGCTCTAGCACAGATACGCAGTATTTT CASSEGSSTDTQYF
NA TRBJ2-1 NA TRBV5-1 TGCGCCAGCAGCTTGAAAGGACACAGTGAGTTCTTC CASSLKGHSEFF
TRBD1 TRBJ2-3 once TRBV2 TGTGCCGAGGGACAGGGGACAGATACGCAGTATTTT CAEGQGTDTQYF
TRBD1 TRBJ1-2 NA TRBV19 TGTGCCAGTACTAACCTGGGGGCAGGGGGTTACTATGGCTACACCTTC CASTNLGAGGYYGYTF
NA TRBJ2-7 NA TRBV28 TGTGCCAGCAGTTTAGGGACCGAGCAGTACTTC CASSLGTEQYF
TRBD1 TRBJ1-2 NA TRBV6-6 TGTGCCAGCAGGGAAGGAAACACAGGGGTCTACACCTTC CASREGNTGVYTF
NA TRBJ2-7 NA TRBV19 TGTGCCAGTAGTTCCCCCCTCTCCTACGAGCAGTACTTC CASSSPLSYEQYF